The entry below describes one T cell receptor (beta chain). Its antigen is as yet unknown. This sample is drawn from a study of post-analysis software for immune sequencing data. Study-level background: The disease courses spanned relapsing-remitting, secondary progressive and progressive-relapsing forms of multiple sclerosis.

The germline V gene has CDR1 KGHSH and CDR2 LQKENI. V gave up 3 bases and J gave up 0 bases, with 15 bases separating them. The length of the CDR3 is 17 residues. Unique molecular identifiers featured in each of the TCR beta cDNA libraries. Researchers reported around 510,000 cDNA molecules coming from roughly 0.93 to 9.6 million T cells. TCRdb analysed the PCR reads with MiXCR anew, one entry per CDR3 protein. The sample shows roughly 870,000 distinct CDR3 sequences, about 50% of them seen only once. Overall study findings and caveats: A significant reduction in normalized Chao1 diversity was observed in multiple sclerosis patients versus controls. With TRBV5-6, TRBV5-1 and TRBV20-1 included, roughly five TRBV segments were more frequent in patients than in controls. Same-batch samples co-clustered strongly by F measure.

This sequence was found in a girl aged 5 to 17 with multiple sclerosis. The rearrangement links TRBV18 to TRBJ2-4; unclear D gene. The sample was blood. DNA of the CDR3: TGTGCCAGCTCACCTTCCGCGTCTGGATTAGCCAAAAACATTCAGTACTTC. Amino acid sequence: CASSPSASGLAKNIQYF.